One and the same sample provided the 14 T cell receptor beta chains below, sequenced in a study of shared clonotypes between healthy human individuals. The method was immunoSEQ multiplex PCR; TCRdb's version includes in-frame clones alone and lacks a portion of them. In the table there are 190,000 or so clones, around 63% of which are singletons. The sample consisted of memory CD4+ T cells sorted from blood. The subset denotes: CD45RA-negative fraction. The receptor source for this set is a man aged 30 to 39 in good health.

The V gene is TRBV11-2, the J gene TRBJ2-4; D assignment may be TRBD1 or TRBD2 (5 bases each). CDR1 is SGHAT and CDR2 is FQNNGV in the germline V gene. CDR3 size: 19 residues. The V end was cut by 5 bases, the J end by 0 bases, with 23 bases between. Written as DNA, the CDR3 is TGTGCCAGCAGCACAGCGAAAGGGGTGGCGGGTCTAGCCAAAAACATTCAGTACTTC. Translated: CASSTAKGVAGLAKNIQYF.

J is TRBJ2-5 and V is TRBV29-1; 7 nucleotides line up with TRBD1. This CDR3 spans 13 amino acids. With 6 bases clipped from V and 1 base from J, the junction kept 5 bases outside the gene matches. CDR1 and CDR2 (germline): SQVTM, ANQGSEA. CDR3 loop: CSVARDSQETQYF. For the CDR3, the DNA is TGCAGCGTGGCTCGGGACAGCCAAGAGACCCAGTACTTC.

V gene TRBV2 combines with J gene TRBJ1-4, with no clear D. V was pared by 7 bases and J by 8 bases, with 14 bases between. Germline CDR1 is SNHLY and CDR2 is FYNNEI. The CDR3 is 13 residues long. The CDR3 region is CASTSNVGEKLFF. The CDR3 nucleotides are TGTGCCAGCACCTCTAATGTGGGGGAAAAACTGTTTTTT.

The gene calls are TRBV5-4 and TRBJ2-2, with TRBD1 matching 9 bases. Germline CDR1 SGHNT, CDR2 YYREEE (reference sequence). The CDR3 contains 14 residues. The ends lost 7 bases at V and 4 bases at J; junction bases unmatched: 5. The CDR3 loop reads CASGQGMSTGELFF. Written as DNA, the CDR3 is TGTGCCAGCGGACAGGGGATGTCCACCGGGGAGCTGTTTTTT. The full variable domain, in which reference TRBV5-4 and TRBJ2-2 provide the parts outside the CDR3, is ETGVTQSPTHLIKTRGQQVTLRCSSQSGHNTVSWYQQALGQGPQFIFQYYREEENGRGNFPPRFSGLQFPNYSSELNVNALELDDSALYLCASGQGMSTGELFFGEGSRLTVL.

The chain couples TRBV11-2 to TRBJ2-2, with unresolved D. The CDR3 has 13 amino acids. Per germline, CDR1 SGHAT and CDR2 FQNNGV. The ends were cut back, 2 bases at V and 7 bases at J, with 8 bases in the middle. CDR3 amino acids: CASSLLSSGELFF. In nucleotides, the CDR3 is TGTGCCAGCAGCTTACTATCCAGCGGGGAGCTGTTTTTT.

The V call is TRBV11-3, the J call TRBJ2-7; 9 bases match TRBD1. CDR1 is SGHNT, CDR2 YENEEA, per germline. The CDR3 has 16 residues. Trimming at V came to 0 bases and at J to 2 bases, leaving 5 bases not matched to a gene. CDR3: CASSLETGQGTYEQYF. In DNA, the CDR3 is TGTGCCAGCAGCTTAGAAACGGGACAGGGAACCTACGAGCAGTACTTC.

The chain recombines TRBV6-5 with TRBJ1-5; TRBD1 aligns across 9 bases. V lost 5 bases to trimming and J lost 1 base; unmatched junction nucleotides: 3. In germline, CDR1 is MNHEY, CDR2 SVGAGI. CDR3 size: 15 residues. CDR3 nucleotides: TGTGCCAGCAGTCAGACAGGGGGAAGCAATCAGCCCCAGCATTTT. Translation gives CASSQTGGSNQPQHF.

The chain has TRBV29-1 and TRBJ2-1, with D maybe TRBD2 (6 bases). Germline CDR1 and CDR2: SQVTM and ANQGSEA. The V end lost 4 bases, the J end lost 0 bases, and 7 bases lay between the germline ends. CDR3 size: 13 residues. The CDR3 loop reads CSVAGDSYNEQFF. For the CDR3, the DNA is TGCAGCGTTGCGGGGGACTCCTACAATGAGCAGTTCTTC.

The chain employs TRBV6-1 and TRBJ1-5; weak D call: TRBD1 (6 bases). The CDR3 sequence is 14 residues long. CDR1 is MNHNS and CDR2 is SASEGT in the germline V gene. Trimming pared 6 bases from V and 0 bases from J, leaving 9 bases between. Written as DNA, the CDR3 is TGTGCCAGCAGGGGACATATTAGCAATCAGCCCCAGCATTTT. Amino acids: CASRGHISNQPQHF.

The chain employs TRBV27 and TRBJ2-7; the match to TRBD2 covers 10 bases. J gave up 6 bases and V 5 bases, and 7 bases lay outside the gene matches. The germline CDR1 and CDR2 sequences are MNHEY and SMNVEV (reference sequence). The CDR3 totals 14 residues. CDR3 in amino acids: CASSPSGRASEQYF. CDR3 coding DNA: TGTGCCAGCAGTCCAAGCGGGAGGGCCTCCGAGCAGTACTTC.

The chain has TRBV7-2 and TRBJ2-1; a possible D gene is TRBD2 (6 bases). V was pared by 5 bases and J by 9 bases, with 11 bases between. Germline CDR1 reads SGHTA; CDR2 reads FQGNSA. The CDR3 contains 12 residues. The CDR3 nucleotides read TGTGCCAGCAGCCCCCCGCGGGGTGAGCAGTTCTTC. Amino acid sequence: CASSPPRGEQFF.

This clone turned up a few times. The J gene is TRBJ2-3, the V gene TRBV27; 10 bases are shared with TRBD2. Germline CDR1 and CDR2: MNHEY and SMNVEV (reference sequence). The CDR3 contains 16 residues. Trimming at V came to 4 bases and at J to 6 bases, leaving 10 bases not matched to a gene. In nucleotides, the CDR3 is TGTGCCAGCAGTTCTCGGACTAGCGGAGCCTTGGATACGCAGTATTTT. This gives the protein CASSSRTSGALDTQYF.

This sequence joins TRBV7-9 and TRBJ1-2; 7 bases map to TRBD1. The V segment lost 5 bases and the J segment 9 bases; nucleotides outside the gene matches: 6. Germline V lookup: CDR1 SEHNR, CDR2 FQNEAQ (reference sequence). The CDR3 totals 12 residues. The CDR3 is CASSQGEGRYTF. CDR3 coding DNA: TGTGCCAGCAGCCAGGGGGAGGGTCGCTACACCTTC.

This rearrangement joins TRBV7-8 to TRBJ2-5; a possible D gene is TRBD1 (6 bases). The V end was cut by 6 bases, the J end by 3 bases, with 11 bases between. This CDR3 is 13 amino acids long. Germline V gene sequence: CDR1 SGHVS, CDR2 FQNEAQ. In DNA, the CDR3 is TGTGCCAGCAGACACGACAGGAAAGAGACCCAGTACTTC. Amino acid sequence: CASRHDRKETQYF.